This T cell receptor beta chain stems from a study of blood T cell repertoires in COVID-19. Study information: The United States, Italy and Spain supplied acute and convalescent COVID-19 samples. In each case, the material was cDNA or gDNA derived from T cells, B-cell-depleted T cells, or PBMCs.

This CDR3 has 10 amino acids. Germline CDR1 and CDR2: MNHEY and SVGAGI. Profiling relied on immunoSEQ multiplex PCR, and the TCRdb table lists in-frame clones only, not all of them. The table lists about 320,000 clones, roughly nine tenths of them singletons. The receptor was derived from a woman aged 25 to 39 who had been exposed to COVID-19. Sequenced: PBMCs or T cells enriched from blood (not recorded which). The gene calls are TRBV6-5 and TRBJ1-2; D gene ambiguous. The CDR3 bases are TGTACCTCAGGTCGGTATGGCTACACCTTC. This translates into CTSGRYGYTF.